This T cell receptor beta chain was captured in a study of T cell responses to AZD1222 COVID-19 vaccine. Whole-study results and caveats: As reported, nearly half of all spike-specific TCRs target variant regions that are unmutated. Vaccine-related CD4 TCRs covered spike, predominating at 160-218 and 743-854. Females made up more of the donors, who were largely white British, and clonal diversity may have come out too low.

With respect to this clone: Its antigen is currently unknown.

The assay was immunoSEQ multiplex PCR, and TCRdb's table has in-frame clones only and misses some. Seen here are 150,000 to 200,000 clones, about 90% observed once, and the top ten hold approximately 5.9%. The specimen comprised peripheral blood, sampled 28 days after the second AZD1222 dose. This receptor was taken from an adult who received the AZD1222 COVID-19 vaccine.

The CDR3 spells CASSSGYRAGTYEQYF. The CDR3 DNA reads TGTGCCAGCAGCTCGGGCTATCGGGCGGGAACCTACGAGCAGTACTTC. The V and J genes are TRBV5-6 and TRBJ2-7; possibly TRBD2 for D (6 bases). Germline CDR1 and CDR2: SGHDT and YYEEEE. V lost 3 bases to trimming and J lost 2 bases, with 18 bases between them. The CDR3 length is 16 residues.